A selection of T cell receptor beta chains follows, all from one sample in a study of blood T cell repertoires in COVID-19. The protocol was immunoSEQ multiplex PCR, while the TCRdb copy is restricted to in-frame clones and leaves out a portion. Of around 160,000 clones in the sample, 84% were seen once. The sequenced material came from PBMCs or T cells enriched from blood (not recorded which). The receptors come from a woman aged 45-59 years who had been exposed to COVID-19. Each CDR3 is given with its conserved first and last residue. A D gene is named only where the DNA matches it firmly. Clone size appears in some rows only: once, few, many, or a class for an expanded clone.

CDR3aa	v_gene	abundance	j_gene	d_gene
CASKDTDSYGYTF	TRBV6-5	NA	TRBJ1-2	NA
CASSRAGPSGNTIYF	TRBV7-9	few	TRBJ1-3	NA
CAISDGGPEQYF	TRBV10-3	few	TRBJ2-7	NA
CASSASLDEQETQYF	TRBV5-6	NA	TRBJ2-5	NA
CASSLNGGQKTDTQYF	TRBV7-6	NA	TRBJ2-3	NA
CASSLDGARETQYF	TRBV7-6	NA	TRBJ2-5	NA
CASSQMQGISGNTIYF	TRBV4-1	NA	TRBJ1-3	NA
CASSWEQGRNTIYF	TRBV5-5	NA	TRBJ1-3	NA
CASSLGTGMVYEQYF	TRBV11-2	NA	TRBJ2-7	TRBD1
CASSERPDRGETQYF	TRBV4-3	NA	TRBJ2-5	TRBD1
CASSFRAEAFF	TRBV7-9	NA	TRBJ1-1	NA
CASSYSTGSPNYGYTF	TRBV6-5	NA	TRBJ1-2	NA
CASSQDPAGHYSSYEQYF	TRBV4-3	NA	TRBJ2-7	NA
CASSARTSGRTWEQFF	TRBV6-1	NA	TRBJ2-1	TRBD2
CAWSAGTGDEKLFF	TRBV30	NA	TRBJ1-4	TRBD1
CARGGAGGSYEQYF	TRBV9	NA	TRBJ2-7	TRBD2
CASSPGRASGSPELFF	TRBV7-6	NA	TRBJ2-2	TRBD2
CASSKSGSSYNEQFF	TRBV19	NA	TRBJ2-1	NA
CASSLTSGSQGEQYF	TRBV7-2	NA	TRBJ2-7	TRBD2
CASSLRTASTDTQYF	TRBV6-2/TRBV6-3	NA	TRBJ2-3	NA
CASSQDRELPYNSPLHF	TRBV18	NA	TRBJ1-6	NA
CASRFPGEAEAFF	TRBV27	NA	TRBJ1-1	NA
CASSLGGSAGANNEQFF	TRBV11-3	NA	TRBJ2-1	TRBD2
CASSESPTYEQYF	TRBV19	NA	TRBJ2-7	NA
CAISEQGEGGYTF	TRBV10-3	NA	TRBJ1-2	NA
CASSRYNEQFF	TRBV27	NA	TRBJ2-1	NA
CASKPDRRSGANVLTF	TRBV19	NA	TRBJ2-6	NA
CASSHRDRQQPQHF	TRBV4-2	NA	TRBJ1-5	TRBD1
CASTQGVMNTEAFF	TRBV28	NA	TRBJ1-1	TRBD1
CASRMGGGSGSTDTQYF	TRBV5-1	NA	TRBJ2-3	NA
CASSISVVDTQYF	TRBV19	NA	TRBJ2-3	NA
CASSPTPSRGGFRSYEQYF	TRBV7-9	NA	TRBJ2-7	NA
CASREGTENEKLFF	TRBV5-1	few	TRBJ1-4	TRBD1
CASSQDGLAGAYEQYF	TRBV4-1	NA	TRBJ2-7	TRBD2
CASSHGPPQETQYF	TRBV5-5	NA	TRBJ2-5	NA
CSASGSDTTNEKLFF	TRBV20-1	NA	TRBJ1-4	NA
CASSLDLAKNIQYF	TRBV7-2	NA	TRBJ2-4	NA
CASGLNTGELFF	TRBV11-1	NA	TRBJ2-2	NA
CASSLRGQAAGYTF	TRBV27	NA	TRBJ1-2	TRBD1
CASSLIPRRAGENSGNTIYF	TRBV4-2	NA	TRBJ1-3	NA
CASSGGEQYF	TRBV2	NA	TRBJ2-7	NA